The clone carrying this T cell receptor beta chain has ten or more counts. Trimming at V came to 1 base and at J to 4 bases, leaving 6 bases not matched to a gene. Germline loops: CDR1 MNHNS, CDR2 SASEGT. The CDR3 runs to 15 residues. The method was immunoSEQ multiplex PCR; TCRdb's version includes in-frame clones alone and lacks a portion of them. The data contain approximately 160,000 clones, roughly four fifths of them singletons. The data are from a study of blood T cell repertoires in COVID-19. Sequencing was performed on peripheral blood. The chain combines TRBV6-1 with TRBJ1-2; 7 nucleotides agree with TRBD1. The TCR was taken from a man between 60 and 75 years old with active or convalescent COVID-19. CDR3 in amino acids: CASSEVVGTVYGYTF. CDR3 bases: TGTGCCAGCAGTGAAGTCGTTGGGACAGTCTATGGCTACACCTTC.